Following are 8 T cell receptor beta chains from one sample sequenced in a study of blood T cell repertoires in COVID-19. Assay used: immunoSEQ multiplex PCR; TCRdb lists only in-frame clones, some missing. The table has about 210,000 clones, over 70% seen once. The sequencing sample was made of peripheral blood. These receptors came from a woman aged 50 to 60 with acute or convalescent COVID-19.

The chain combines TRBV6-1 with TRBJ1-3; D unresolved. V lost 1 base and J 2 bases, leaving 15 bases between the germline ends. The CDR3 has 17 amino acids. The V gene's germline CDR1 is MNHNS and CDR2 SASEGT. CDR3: CASSEVPGIGTGNTIYF. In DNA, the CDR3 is TGTGCCAGCAGTGAAGTACCGGGGATAGGGACTGGAAACACCATATATTTT.

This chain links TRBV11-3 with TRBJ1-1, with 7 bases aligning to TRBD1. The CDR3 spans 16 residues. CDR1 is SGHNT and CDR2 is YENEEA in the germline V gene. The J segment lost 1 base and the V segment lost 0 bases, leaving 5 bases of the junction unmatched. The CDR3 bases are TGTGCCAGCAGCTTAGATAGCGGACAGGCGAACACTGAAGCTTTCTTT. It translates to CASSLDSGQANTEAFF.

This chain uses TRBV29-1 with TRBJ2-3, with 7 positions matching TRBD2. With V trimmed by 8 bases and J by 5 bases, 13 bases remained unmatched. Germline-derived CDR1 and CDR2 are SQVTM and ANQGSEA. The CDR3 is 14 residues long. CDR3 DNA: TGCAGCTCTAGCCCTACGGGGGGAGGAGATACGCAGTATTTT. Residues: CSSSPTGGGDTQYF.

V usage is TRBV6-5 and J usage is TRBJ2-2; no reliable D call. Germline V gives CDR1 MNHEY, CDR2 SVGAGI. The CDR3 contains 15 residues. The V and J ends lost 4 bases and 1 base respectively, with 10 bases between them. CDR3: CASSFDLGNTGELFF. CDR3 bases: TGTGCCAGCAGTTTCGACTTAGGGAACACCGGGGAGCTGTTTTTT.

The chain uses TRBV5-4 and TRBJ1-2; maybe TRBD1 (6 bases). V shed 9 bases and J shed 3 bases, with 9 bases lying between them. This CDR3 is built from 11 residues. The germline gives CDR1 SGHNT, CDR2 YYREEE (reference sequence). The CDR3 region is CATTGHYGYTF. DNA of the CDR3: TGTGCCACCACAGGGCACTATGGCTACACCTTC.

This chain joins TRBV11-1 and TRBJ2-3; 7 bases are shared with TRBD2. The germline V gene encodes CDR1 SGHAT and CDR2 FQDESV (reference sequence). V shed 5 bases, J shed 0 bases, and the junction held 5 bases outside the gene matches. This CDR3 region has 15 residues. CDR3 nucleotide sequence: TGTGCCAGCAGCCTCCGAGCGGGGAGCACAGATACGCAGTATTTT. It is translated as CASSLRAGSTDTQYF.

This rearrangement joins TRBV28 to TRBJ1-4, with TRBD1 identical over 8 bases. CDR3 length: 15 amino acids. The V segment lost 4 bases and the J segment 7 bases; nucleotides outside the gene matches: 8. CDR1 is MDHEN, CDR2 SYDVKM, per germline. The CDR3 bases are TGTGCCAGCAGTTCAAGACAGGGGTATGGTGAAAAACTGTTTTTT. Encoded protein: CASSSRQGYGEKLFF.

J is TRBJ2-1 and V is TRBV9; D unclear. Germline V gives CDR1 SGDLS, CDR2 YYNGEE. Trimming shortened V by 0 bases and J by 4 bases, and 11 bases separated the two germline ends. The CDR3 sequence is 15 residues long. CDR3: CASSVGISSYNEQFF. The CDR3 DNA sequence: TGTGCCAGCAGCGTAGGGATTAGCAGTTACAATGAGCAGTTCTTC.